The present entry profiles one T cell receptor beta chain with its context. Its antigen remains unidentified. CDR1 is DFQATT, CDR2 SNEGSKA, per germline (reference sequence). This CDR3 has 14 residues. The ends were cut back, 5 bases at V and 1 base at J, with 14 bases in the middle. The data belong to a study of response to subunit inactivated influenza vaccine. Study outcomes and limitations: The study's authors posited that every seasonal influenza vaccination enlists few new T cells.

Using its own MiXCR run on the RT-PCR reads, TCRdb lists one record per CDR3 protein. The table includes about 830,000 distinct CDR3 sequences, 15% to 20% detected once. This sequence originates from a man aged 45 to 65 who received an inactivated influenza vaccine. The source material was PBMCs from blood, sampled 4 to 6 days after vaccination. The chain employs TRBV20-1 and TRBJ1-1; a weak D match, TRBD1 (5 bases). The CDR3 loop reads CSAFPIQGNTEAFF. Here the CDR3 DNA reads TGCAGTGCTTTCCCCATCCAGGGGAACACTGAAGCTTTCTTT.